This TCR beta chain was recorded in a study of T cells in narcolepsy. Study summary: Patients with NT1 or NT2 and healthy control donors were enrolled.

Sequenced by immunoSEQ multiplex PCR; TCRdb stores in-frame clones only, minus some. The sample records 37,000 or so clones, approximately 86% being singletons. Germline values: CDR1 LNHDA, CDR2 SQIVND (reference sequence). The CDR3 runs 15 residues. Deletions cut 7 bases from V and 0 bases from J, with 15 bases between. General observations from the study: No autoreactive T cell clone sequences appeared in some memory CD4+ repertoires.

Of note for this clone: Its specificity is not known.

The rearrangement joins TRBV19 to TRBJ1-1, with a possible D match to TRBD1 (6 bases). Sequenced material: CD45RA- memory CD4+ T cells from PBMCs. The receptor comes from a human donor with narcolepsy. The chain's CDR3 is CASTTVGGLNTEAFF. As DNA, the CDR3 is TGTGCCAGTACCACCGTGGGGGGCCTGAACACTGAAGCTTTCTTT.